The source of this T cell receptor (beta chain) is a study of shared T cell receptors in the human thymus (dated by TCRdb to about 2021). Background on the whole study: The study examined how self-reactive, shared T-cell receptor alpha chains are generated in the human thymus.

The CDR3 sequence holds 18 residues, the cysteine and phenylalanine included. Of the read, only the CDR3 DNA is kept; its 54 bases are in frame from base 1. The germline V gene specifies SGHDT as CDR1 and YYEEEE as CDR2. V ends up 2 bases short and J 0 bases short, with an unmatched junction base count of 8. Note on this clone: Its cognate antigen has yet to be identified. No base qualities exist here, and no much larger clone lies one base off it.

The library was produced with the immunoSEQ multiplex PCR assay. Entries here come from immuneACCESS through TCRdb and include only in-frame sequences with V and J called. Some clones fail to appear in such tables; in the studies checked, an unresolved V gene covers under half of the shortfall, and the cause of the remainder is unknown. Present in this sample are about 500,000 clones, around 78% of which were seen just once. The ten largest make up more than 0.01% of the sample. These data are also associated with another study on human thymus T cells. In that second paper, the authors write: Donors were immunologically healthy infants undergoing open corrective cardiac surgery for congenital heart defects in Finland. The thymus tissue came from surgical resects taken out during corrective cardiac surgery. Usage of V and J gene segments appeared to be biased in both the thymic and the peripheral blood repertoires. The related research found that thymic TCR repertoires overlapped highly between unrelated individuals. TCR alpha and beta repertoires from fewer than ten infant thymus samples and a few related peripheral blood samples were characterized in the study. Donor ages ranging from about 7 to 250 days were recorded, and six or seven male and a couple of female infants were included in the cohort. Thymocytes were released mechanically from tissue and stored at -70 °C as pellets of about 9-32 million cells. A QIAsymphony instrument was used to extract genomic DNA from the frozen cell pellets. TCRB and TCRAD loci were amplified from a standardized quantity of quality-controlled genomic DNA using the immunoSEQ multiplex PCR assay. The V(D)J region was spanned by amplicons of a length sufficient to cover the CDR3 and to identify V and J genes. The amplicons were sequenced on an Illumina platform via the commercial immunoSEQ service. Primer bias and sequencing errors were corrected using previously described methods, and TCRAD and TCRB definitions followed the IMGT database. Analysis of the repertoires was done with immunoSEQ Analyzer 3.0 and VDJTools and included basic statistics, V/J segment usage, diversity estimates, rarefaction and pairwise overlap. Diversity was estimated using the Chao1, ChaoE, Efron-Thisted, Shannon and inverse Simpson indices, and was also estimated on datasets down-sampled to the size of the smallest sample. For repertoire overlap, CDR3 nucleotide sequence, V gene and J gene had to match strictly, and clustering was done by Jaccard-based multidimensional scaling. Thymus samples yielded on average roughly 810,000 unique TCRB clonotypes, compared with some 83,000 from blood samples.

The rearranged segments are TRBV5-6 and TRBJ1-6; 7 bases in the junction line up with TRBD1. Material: thymocytes. The receptor was isolated from a boy less than two years old with a congenital heart defect. Donor details come from another sample of the same person, matched by shared clones. This receptor carries the CDR3 CASSFLAGGSSYNSPLHF. The DNA sequence is as follows: TGTGCCAGCAGCTTCCTGGCAGGGGGGAGCTCCTATAATTCACCCCTCCACTTT.